The T cell receptor (beta chain) described here comes from a study of blood T cell repertoires in COVID-19. Overall study: COVID-19 samples, acute and convalescent, were from the United States, Italy and Spain.

This CDR3 is built from 14 residues. V shed 8 bases, J shed 5 bases, and the junction held 10 bases outside the gene matches. The V gene's germline CDR1 is LGHDT and CDR2 YNNKEL (reference sequence). As handled by the study authors: Amplification with reference gene primers provided the estimates of nucleated cell counts. Assay used: immunoSEQ multiplex PCR; TCRdb lists only in-frame clones, some missing. The D gene and trimming were derived from the DNA, and the V and J assignments and clone size from that table. The data contain approximately 190,000 clones, around four fifths of them seen just once; the ten biggest clones take up roughly an eighth.

This receptor was taken from a man under 40 with active or convalescent COVID-19. The chain recombines TRBV3-1 (or the pseudogene TRBV3-2) with TRBJ2-5; 8 bases are a match to TRBD1. Input material: peripheral blood. As DNA, the CDR3 is TGTGCCAGCGTCGGCCAGGGGGCGATGGAGACCCAGTACTTC. The encoded protein is CASVGQGAMETQYF.